These 29 T cell receptor beta chains were sequenced from one sample in a study of shared clonotypes between healthy human individuals. Here immunoSEQ multiplex PCR was the method, and the copy in TCRdb shows in-frame clones only, minus some. The table lists about 2.5 million clones, roughly 92% of them singletons. Sequences were obtained from naive CD4+ T cells from PBMCs. The subset here: CD45RA+ positively selected. Source of these receptors: a man between 18 and 29 years old in good health. Some clones in this sample may be carry-over from other donors' samples.

V and J are TRBV19 and TRBJ1-5; no reliable D call. V dropped 3 bases and J dropped 2 bases, with 14 bases sitting between them. This CDR3 comprises 16 residues. CDR1 and CDR2 from the germline V gene are LNHDA and SQIVND (reference sequence). CDR3 sequence: CASSIGRGSGNQPQHF. CDR3 sequence (DNA): TGTGCCAGTAGTATTGGCCGGGGTTCTGGCAATCAGCCCCAGCATTTT.

This clone was found once. This chain connects TRBV6-6 to TRBJ2-7, with 10 bases identical to TRBD2. Germline V CDR1 and CDR2: MNHNY, SVGAGI (reference sequence). Trimming at V came to 2 bases and at J to 2 bases, leaving 6 bases not matched to a gene. This CDR3 comprises 16 residues. CDR3 DNA sequence: TGTGCCAGCAGTTACCCGAGCGGGAGGGAAACCTACGAGCAGTACTTC. Encoded protein: CASSYPSGRETYEQYF.

The chain links TRBV4-3 to TRBJ2-2; D remains unclear. The germline V gene has CDR1 LGHNA and CDR2 YSLEER. Trimming stripped 3 bases from V and 3 bases from J, with 5 bases between. The CDR3 is 13 amino acids. CDR3 sequence reads: CASSQEHTGELFF. CDR3 sequence (DNA): TGCGCCAGCAGCCAGGAGCACACCGGGGAGCTGTTTTTT.

The chain employs TRBV2 and TRBJ1-4, with D unresolved. The CDR3 contains 14 residues. The V gene lost 6 bases and the J gene lost 8 bases, with 16 bases spanning the gap. Germline CDR1 reads SNHLY; CDR2 reads FYNNEI. The DNA of the CDR3 is TGTGCCAGCAGGTATTATCCAGAGGCCGAAAAACTGTTTTTT. The encoded protein is CASRYYPEAEKLFF.

V usage is TRBV2 and J usage is TRBJ2-3, with 12 bases matching TRBD2. The trim removed 6 bases at V and 0 bases at J, leaving 4 bases unmatched. CDR3 size: 16 residues. Germline V gene lookup returns CDR1 SNHLY and CDR2 FYNNEI. CDR3 nucleotides: TGTGCCAGCAGATTGGGACTAGCGGGTAGCACAGATACGCAGTATTTT. Amino acids: CASRLGLAGSTDTQYF. The variable domain in full, completed from reference TRBV2 and TRBJ2-3, reads EPEVTQTPSHQVTQMGQEVILRCVPISNHLYFYWYRQILGQKVEFLVSFYNNEISEKSEIFDDQFSVERPDGSNFTLKIRSTKLEDSAMYFCASRLGLAGSTDTQYFGPGTRLTVL.

CDR3 DNA: TGTGCCAGCAGTAAGCGGGAAGGGTCCTACGAGCAGTACTTC. Residues: CASSKREGSYEQYF. This chain links TRBV6-1 with TRBJ2-5; 7 nucleotides agree with TRBD2. Near its end, the DNA agrees better with TRBJ2-7, so the J call may be wrong. The CDR3 is 14 amino acids. Looked up from germline, CDR1 is MNHNS and CDR2 is SASEGT.

The rearrangement joins TRBV19 to TRBJ2-2; 12 bases fit TRBD2. There are 17 residues in the CDR3. The germline CDR1 and CDR2 sequences are LNHDA and SQIVND (reference sequence). The J segment lost 6 bases and the V segment lost 3 bases, leaving 8 bases of the junction unmatched. CDR3: CASSIGLAGRLSGELFF. CDR3 nucleotide sequence: TGTGCCAGTAGTATCGGACTAGCGGGGAGATTGTCCGGGGAGCTGTTTTTT.

The chain has TRBV6-1 and TRBJ2-5; perhaps TRBD1 as D (6 bases). CDR3 length equals 17 residues. Per the germline V gene, CDR1 is MNHNS and CDR2 is SASEGT. Trimming shortened V by 4 bases and J by 5 bases, and 23 bases separated the two germline ends. CDR3 region: CASSAESIGGWWETQYF. CDR3 DNA: TGTGCCAGCAGTGCAGAGTCAATTGGGGGCTGGTGGGAGACCCAGTACTTC.

The rearrangement links TRBV19 to TRBJ1-1, with a weak D call TRBD1 (6 bases). Trimming removed 10 bases at V and 2 bases at J, with 20 bases between. CDR1 and CDR2 (germline): LNHDA, SQIVND (reference sequence). The CDR3 contains 15 residues. The CDR3 loop is CATKNRRDINTEAFF. CDR3 sequence (DNA): TGTGCCACAAAAAATAGACGGGACATCAACACTGAAGCTTTCTTT.

This chain links TRBV6-5 with TRBJ2-3; 9 bases agree with TRBD1. V shed 6 bases, J shed 5 bases, and the junction held 9 bases outside the gene matches. This CDR3 has 15 residues. CDR1 is MNHEY and CDR2 is SVGAGI in the germline V gene. CDR3 bases: TGTGCCAGCAGCGGAACCGGGACAGGGCTAGATACGCAGTATTTT. This encodes CASSGTGTGLDTQYF.

The chain employs TRBV2 and TRBJ2-1; 7 bases match TRBD2. V lost 5 bases and J lost 1; bases outside the gene matches: 5. CDR1 and CDR2 (germline): SNHLY, FYNNEI. There are 15 residues in the CDR3. The CDR3 spells CASSTRLASYNEQFF. The CDR3 DNA reads as TGTGCCAGCAGTACCCGACTAGCTTCCTACAATGAGCAGTTCTTC.

The chain couples TRBV7-9 to TRBJ2-5; 9 bases map to TRBD1. The V gene end was trimmed by 6 bases and the J gene end by 1 base; junction bases not matched to a gene: 6. The CDR3 is made up of 15 amino acids. The germline gives CDR1 SEHNR, CDR2 FQNEAQ (reference sequence). The chain's CDR3 is CASRTTGGRQETQYF. The CDR3 coding sequence is TGTGCCAGCAGGACTACAGGGGGCCGCCAAGAGACCCAGTACTTC.

The chain uses TRBV29-1 and TRBJ2-3; perhaps TRBD2 as D (5 bases). This CDR3 has 13 amino acids. Trimming left V 1 base short and J 4 bases short, with 9 bases between. CDR1 is SQVTM, CDR2 ANQGSEA, per germline. This CDR3 is CSVEGARADTQYF. CDR3 nucleotide sequence: TGCAGCGTTGAAGGCGCGAGGGCAGATACGCAGTATTTT.

This chain links TRBV5-1 with TRBJ1-6, with D unclear. Trimming removed 4 bases at V and 15 bases at J, with 23 bases between. Germline V gene data show CDR1 as SGHRS and CDR2 as YFSETQ. CDR3 size: 15 residues. The CDR3 DNA sequence: TGCGCCAGCAGCCCCGCATCCGGCTTGGGAGGAAGCCTCCACTTT. Residues: CASSPASGLGGSLHF.

The chain joins TRBV19 to TRBJ1-4; unclear D gene. CDR3 length equals 13 residues. V shed 5 bases and J shed 9 bases, with 13 bases lying between them. The germline V gene encodes CDR1 LNHDA and CDR2 SQIVND (reference sequence). In DNA form, the CDR3 reads TGTGCCAGTAGTCGAAAGGGATTTCAAAAACTGTTTTTT. Translated, it gives CASSRKGFQKLFF. Full variable domain (missing parts from reference TRBV19 and TRBJ1-4): DGGITQSPKYLFRKEGQNVTLSCEQNLNHDAMYWYRQDPGQGLRLIYYSQIVNDFQKGDIAEGYSVSREKKESFPLTVTSAQKNPTAFYLCASSRKGFQKLFFGSGTQLSVL.

The genes are TRBV11-2 and TRBJ2-7, with unresolved D. This CDR3 comprises 13 residues. Germline V gives CDR1 SGHAT, CDR2 FQNNGV. V gave up 1 base and J gave up 6 bases, with 10 bases separating them. The CDR3 spells CASSLVVVSEQYF. As DNA, the CDR3 is TGTGCCAGCAGCTTAGTTGTTGTTTCCGAGCAGTACTTC.

This chain links TRBV9 with TRBJ1-1; 7 nucleotides match TRBD1. The V and J ends lost 3 bases and 6 bases, in that order; junction bases with no gene match: 8. This CDR3 has 14 residues. From germline, CDR1 is SGDLS and CDR2 YYNGEE. The CDR3 DNA sequence: TGTGCCAGCAGCGGCAAACAGGGGCCAGCTGAAGCTTTCTTT. This sequence encodes CASSGKQGPAEAFF.

This chain links TRBV19 with TRBJ1-1; D might be TRBD1 (5 bases). This CDR3 has 15 residues. CDR1 and CDR2 (germline): LNHDA, SQIVND (reference sequence). The ends were cut back, 9 bases at V and 2 bases at J, with 19 bases in the middle. The CDR3 sequence: CASTDRDGINTEAFF. In nucleotides, the CDR3 is TGTGCCAGCACCGACCGGGACGGAATTAACACTGAAGCTTTCTTT.

As for this clone: A junction boundary mismatches the germline segment, possibly from a read error. The V call is TRBV6-1, the J call TRBJ2-4; D remains ambiguous. In germline, CDR1 is MNHNS, CDR2 SASEGT. This CDR3 has 14 residues. Written as DNA, the CDR3 is TGTGCCAGCAGGGAAGATCTAGCCAAAAACATTCAGTACTTC. Translating it yields CASREDLAKNIQYF.

The genes are TRBV7-9 and TRBJ2-2; 9 nucleotides match TRBD2. Trimming cost V 2 bases and J 3 bases; bases outside gene matches: 10. The CDR3 is 18 amino acids. Looked up from germline, CDR1 is SEHNR and CDR2 is FQNEAQ (reference sequence). CDR3 residues: CASSLYRLAGTYTGELFF. CDR3 coding DNA: TGTGCCAGCAGCTTATATAGGCTAGCGGGAACCTACACCGGGGAGCTGTTTTTT.

This clone came up a few times. The J gene is TRBJ1-1, the V gene TRBV5-1; tentatively, D is TRBD1 (5 bases). V was clipped by 5 bases and J by 4 bases, with 18 bases between them. Germline loops: CDR1 SGHRS, CDR2 YFSETQ. The CDR3 sequence is 15 residues long. The CDR3 reads CASSRMGEAGTEAFF. DNA of the CDR3: TGCGCCAGCAGTAGAATGGGGGAGGCGGGCACTGAAGCTTTCTTT.

The V and J genes are TRBV5-4 and TRBJ2-1; D uncertain. The germline V gene has CDR1 SGHNT and CDR2 YYREEE (reference sequence). The V end was cut by 4 bases, the J end by 0 bases, with 14 bases between. The CDR3 is made up of 16 amino acids. For the CDR3, the DNA is TGTGCCAGCAGCCATCGGACCTCAAGCTCCTACAATGAGCAGTTCTTC. This codes for CASSHRTSSSYNEQFF.

This clone was detected only once. The chain uses TRBV28 and TRBJ1-5; D unclear. V lost 6 bases, J lost 9 bases, and 12 bases lay in between. The CDR3 is 12 amino acids. Germline values: CDR1 MDHEN, CDR2 SYDVKM. The CDR3 spells CASRMTPGPQHF. CDR3 DNA: TGTGCCAGCAGGATGACCCCGGGGCCCCAGCATTTT. The variable domain in full, with the rest retrieved from reference TRBV28 and TRBJ1-5, is DVKVTQSSRYLVKRTGEKVFLECVQDMDHENMFWYRQDPGLGLRLIYFSYDVKMKEKGDIPEGYSVSREKKERFSLILESASTNQTSMYLCASRMTPGPQHFGDGTRLSIL.

The CDR3: CASSLTSGDQETQYF. The CDR3 region has the DNA TGTGCCAGCAGCTTAACTAGCGGAGACCAAGAGACCCAGTACTTC. This chain uses TRBV7-9 with TRBJ2-5; TRBD2 agrees at 8 bases. The CDR3 is made up of 15 amino acids. Trimming at V came to 2 bases and at J to 0 bases, leaving 2 bases not matched to a gene. Germline V gene data show CDR1 as SEHNR and CDR2 as FQNEAQ (reference sequence).

For this clone: Distinct nucleotide sequences in the sample also encode this CDR3. The chain has TRBV7-3 and TRBJ2-2, with D perhaps matching TRBD2 (6 bases). CDR1 SGHTA and CDR2 FQGTGA come from the germline V gene. The CDR3 spans 15 residues. Trimming took off 3 bases at V and 0 bases at J, with 8 bases between the two ends. CDR3 region: CASSLGLANTGELFF. CDR3 nucleotide sequence: TGTGCCAGCAGCTTGGGACTTGCGAACACCGGGGAGCTGTTTTTT. The full variable domain, with the rest looked up from reference TRBV7-3 and TRBJ2-2, is GAGVSQTPSNKVTEKGKYVELRCDPISGHTALYWYRQSLGQGPEFLIYFQGTGAADDSGLPNDRFFAVRPEGSVSTLKIQRTERGDSAVYLCASSLGLANTGELFFGEGSRLTVL.

Notes on this clone: This same CDR3 is encoded by further DNA sequences in the sample. The chain links TRBV2 to TRBJ1-1; 10 nucleotides line up with TRBD1. The CDR3 contains 14 residues. The germline gives CDR1 SNHLY, CDR2 FYNNEI. V trimming: 6 bases; J trimming: 2 bases; junction bases outside the gene matches: 3. The CDR3 nucleotides are TGTGCCAGCAGGGGACAGGGGTCAAACACTGAAGCTTTCTTT. Its protein is CASRGQGSNTEAFF.

The chain carries TRBV4-3 and TRBJ2-2; no reliable D call. This CDR3 spans 16 amino acids. V lost 5 bases, J lost 6 bases, and 19 bases lay in between. Germline values: CDR1 LGHNA, CDR2 YSLEER. The CDR3 nucleotides are TGCGCCAGCAGCGCCCGTAGGACGCGTGCGGCCGGGGAGCTGTTTTTT. Translated: CASSARRTRAAGELFF.

This clone was detected only once. The chain carries TRBV2 and TRBJ2-2; possible D gene TRBD1, 6 bases. There are 14 residues in the CDR3. Germline V gene data show CDR1 as SNHLY and CDR2 as FYNNEI. V was trimmed by 5 bases and J by 4 bases, leaving 11 bases between them. In nucleotides, the CDR3 is TGTGCCAGCAGTTATTACAGGGCCACCGGGGAGCTGTTTTTT. Protein sequence: CASSYYRATGELFF.

This clone occurred once. J is TRBJ1-4 and V is TRBV28, with D possibly matching TRBD1 (6 bases). CDR3 length: 14 residues. The germline V and J ends were trimmed by 7 bases and 8 bases, with 17 bases remaining between them. Germline CDR1 MDHEN, CDR2 SYDVKM. CDR3 amino acids: CASTLGTTQEKLFF. In nucleotides, the CDR3 is TGTGCCAGCACCCTAGGGACAACTCAAGAAAAACTGTTTTTT.